A single sample gave rise to the 23 T cell receptor beta chains below, sequenced in a study of T cells in Graves' hyperthyroidism and ophthalmopathy. Amplification of TCR beta CDR3 regions was performed using RNA transcripts as template. The HTBI primer set was used in a first-round RT-PCR of the TCR CDR3. TCRdb used MiXCR to reprocess the multiplex PCR reads, holding one entry per CDR3 protein. Of 700,000 to 850,000 distinct CDR3 sequences detected, roughly a third appear once; the ten largest clones hold more than 25%. Source material: blood. The receptors originated from a woman aged 35 to 49 with Graves' hyperthyroidism.

This clonotype has more than one count but fewer than ten. The rearrangement joins TRBV2 to TRBJ1-2; D unresolved. Looked up from germline, CDR1 is SNHLY and CDR2 is FYNNEI. V lost 4 bases to trimming and J lost 1 base, with 13 bases between them. This CDR3 comprises 15 residues. As DNA, the CDR3 is TGTGCCAGCAGTGGCAGCTCGCACATTAACTATGGCTACACCTTC. This gives the protein CASSGSSHINYGYTF.

Comments on this clonotype: At one end, the junction sequence differs from germline, possibly due to a read error. The rearrangement joins TRBV11-2 to TRBJ2-5, with a tentative D call TRBD1 (6 bases). This CDR3 is built from 14 residues. The germline V gene has CDR1 SGHAT and CDR2 FQNNGV. CDR3 in amino acids: CASCFGQNQETQYF. For the CDR3, the DNA is TGTGCCAGCTGCTTCGGACAGAATCAAGAGACCCAGTACTTC.

This clonotype was counted ten times or more. The chain has TRBV7-2 and TRBJ2-5; unclear D gene. This CDR3 is built from 13 residues. Germline CDR1 and CDR2: SGHTA and FQGNSA. V lost 3 bases, J lost 5 bases, and 10 bases lay in between. This CDR3 reads CASSFSRSETQYF. The CDR3 DNA reads TGTGCCAGCAGCTTTTCAAGATCGGAGACCCAGTACTTC.

This sequence joins TRBV2 and TRBJ2-3, with 13 bases fitting TRBD2. V lost 4 bases and J lost 4; bases outside the gene matches: 2. The CDR3 spans 15 residues. Looked up from germline, CDR1 is SNHLY and CDR2 is FYNNEI. CDR3: CASSGTSGSPDTQYF. The CDR3 DNA is TGTGCCAGCAGTGGGACTAGCGGGAGCCCAGATACGCAGTATTTT.

Here the CDR3 reads CASSFGGLRGGMNTEAFF. The CDR3 nucleotides are TGTGCCAGTAGTTTTGGAGGGCTTAGAGGTGGGATGAACACTGAAGCTTTCTTT. The V call is TRBV19, the J call TRBJ1-1; D remains unclear. Germline V lookup: CDR1 LNHDA, CDR2 SQIVND (reference sequence). This CDR3 has 18 residues. V lost 5 bases to trimming and J lost 0 bases, with 22 bases between them.

The rearrangement links TRBV6-5 to TRBJ2-5; TRBD1 aligns across 10 bases. The germline V gene has CDR1 MNHEY and CDR2 SVGAGI. After removal of 6 bases from V and 2 bases from J, the junction contained 6 bases not matched to a gene. The CDR3 is made up of 15 amino acids. CDR3 protein: CASSHRDRGQETQYF. The CDR3 nucleotides are TGTGCCAGCAGCCACCGGGACAGGGGTCAAGAGACCCAGTACTTC.

This chain connects TRBV2 to TRBJ1-1, with 9 bases identical to TRBD1. Losses at the gene ends were 7 bases for V and 11 bases for J; bases not matched to a gene: 20. This CDR3 comprises 16 residues. Germline V gives CDR1 SNHLY, CDR2 FYNNEI. CDR3 in amino acids: CASTPRARDREMGAFF. CDR3 DNA sequence: TGTGCCAGCACCCCGAGGGCCCGGGACAGGGAAATGGGCGCTTTCTTT.

This clonotype was found many times. The rearrangement links TRBV18 to TRBJ2-7; D may be TRBD1 (5 bases). The CDR3 is made up of 13 amino acids. Germline CDR1 KGHSH, CDR2 LQKENI. V was shortened by 3 bases and J by 4 bases, with 10 bases between the two germline ends. CDR3 amino acids: CASSPPQGYEQYF. CDR3 nucleotide sequence: TGTGCCAGCTCACCGCCCCAGGGTTACGAGCAGTACTTC.

This clonotype was seen repeatedly, ten times or more. The chain joins TRBV29-1 to TRBJ2-5, with D perhaps TRBD2 (6 bases). CDR1 and CDR2 (germline): SQVTM, ANQGSEA. The CDR3 contains 12 residues. Trimming stripped 7 bases from V and 7 bases from J, with 16 bases between. The chain's CDR3 is CSAPGDTGTQYF. The DNA of the CDR3 is TGCAGCGCTCCGGGAGACACAGGGACCCAGTACTTC.

The chain recombines TRBV12-3 or TRBV12-4 with TRBJ1-3; D perhaps matches TRBD1 (6 bases). The CDR3 has 15 amino acids. V lost 3 bases and J 2 bases, leaving 11 bases between the germline ends. CDR3 loop: CASSFQGGTGNTIYF. The CDR3 DNA sequence: TGTGCCAGCAGTTTCCAAGGGGGGACTGGAAACACCATATATTTT.

V and J are TRBV20-1 and TRBJ2-7; 7 bases align to TRBD1. V shed 6 bases, J shed 5 bases, and the junction held 7 bases outside the gene matches. The germline CDR1 and CDR2 sequences are DFQATT and SNEGSKA (reference sequence). The CDR3 runs 12 residues. The CDR3 here is CSADRDLDEQYF. Here the CDR3 DNA reads TGCAGTGCCGACAGGGATCTCGACGAGCAGTACTTC.

The chain couples TRBV4-3 to TRBJ1-5, with 7 bases lining up with TRBD1. V dropped 6 bases and J dropped 1; count of bases not matched to a gene: 6. Germline assignment: CDR1 LGHNA and CDR2 YSLEER. The CDR3 runs 15 residues. CDR3 sequence reads: CASRIYRGSNQPQHF. CDR3 bases: TGCGCCAGCAGAATATACAGGGGAAGCAATCAGCCCCAGCATTTT.

This clonotype was seen only a few times. CDR3 DNA sequence: TGTGCCAGCAGCCCAACGGAGGGCTACTATGGCTACACCTTC. This encodes CASSPTEGYYGYTF. V and J are TRBV12-3 or TRBV12-4 and TRBJ1-2; D is undetermined. The V end lost 6 bases, the J end lost 3 bases, and 14 bases lay between the germline ends. The CDR3 is 14 residues long.

Ten or more counts support this clonotype. V gene TRBV4-3 combines with J gene TRBJ1-1, with D unclear. Trimming took off 1 base at V and 1 base at J, with 10 bases between the two ends. The length of the CDR3 is 15 residues. CDR1 and CDR2 from the germline V gene are LGHNA and YSLEER. This chain's CDR3 is CASSQVRAANTEAFF. The CDR3 bases are TGCGCCAGCAGCCAAGTACGGGCAGCGAACACTGAAGCTTTCTTT.

The chain joins TRBV10-2 to TRBJ1-1; a weak D match, TRBD1 (5 bases). The length of the CDR3 is 13 residues. The V and J ends lost 6 bases and 5 bases respectively, with 13 bases between them. Germline lookup yields CDR1 WSHSY and CDR2 SAAADI. The chain's CDR3 is CASRARVTTEAFF. The DNA for the CDR3 is TGCGCCAGCAGGGCCAGGGTTACAACTGAAGCTTTCTTT.

In this sample, this clonotype turned up many times. V is TRBV19 and J is TRBJ1-5, with 7 bases that match TRBD1. The junction had 3 bases not matched to a gene; V was cut back by 4 bases and J by 0 bases. CDR3 size: 15 residues. Germline CDR1 and CDR2: LNHDA and SQIVND (reference sequence). Here the CDR3 DNA reads TGTGCCAGTAGTACACAGGGGTTTAGCAATCAGCCCCAGCATTTT. It is translated as CASSTQGFSNQPQHF.

As to this clonotype: Given a much more abundant clone one base away, this may be a read error. This chain links TRBV5-1 with TRBJ1-1; D call uncertain. The CDR3 is 12 amino acids. Germline loops: CDR1 SGHRS, CDR2 YFSETQ. CDR3 nucleotides: TGCGCCAGCGGCTTGGCGGGGAAATCAGCTTTCTTT. Translated, it gives CASGLAGKSAFF.

This clonotype was recorded many times. The CDR3 reads CASSLAGGEAYTF. The CDR3 nucleotides are TGTGCCAGCAGCTTAGCAGGGGGCGAGGCCTACACCTTC. The rearrangement joins TRBV7-2 to TRBJ1-2; the match to TRBD1 covers 7 bases. CDR1 and CDR2 (germline): SGHTA, FQGNSA. The CDR3 runs to 13 residues. V dropped 0 bases and J dropped 10; count of bases not matched to a gene: 5.

This clonotype showed up many times. The CDR3 here is CASSPRGSYNSPLHF. Here the CDR3 DNA reads TGTGCCAGTAGCCCCAGGGGCTCCTATAATTCACCCCTCCACTTT. V is TRBV19 and J is TRBJ1-6, with D possibly TRBD1 on 6 matching bases. The V gene's germline CDR1 is LNHDA and CDR2 SQIVND (reference sequence). The V gene lost 6 bases and the J gene lost 0 bases, with 9 bases spanning the gap. The CDR3 has 15 amino acids.

There are many counts of this clonotype. The chain combines TRBV11-1 with TRBJ2-7, with D tentatively TRBD2 (7 bases). Trimming shortened V by 5 bases and J by 3 bases, and 17 bases separated the two germline ends. CDR3 size: 15 residues. Germline-derived CDR1 and CDR2 are SGHAT and FQDESV (reference sequence). The CDR3 reads CASSAGEGRLYEQYF. The CDR3 coding sequence is TGTGCCAGCAGCGCAGGGGAGGGGCGACTCTACGAGCAGTACTTC.

The chain has TRBV6-5 and TRBJ2-2; possible D gene TRBD2, 6 bases. V was shortened by 5 bases and J by 6 bases, with 16 bases between the two germline ends. The CDR3 is made up of 15 amino acids. Germline V gives CDR1 MNHEY, CDR2 SVGAGI. CDR3 amino acids: CASSMWRDGSGELFF. The DNA of the CDR3 is TGTGCCAGCAGTATGTGGCGGGACGGATCCGGGGAGCTGTTTTTT.

In its sample, this clonotype was seen many times. The chain recombines TRBV12-3 or TRBV12-4 with TRBJ1-2; D is perhaps TRBD1 (5 bases). The CDR3 covers 11 residues. Trimming stripped 7 bases from V and 8 bases from J, with 11 bases between. The CDR3 loop is CASTAGGGYTF. The CDR3 nucleotides are TGTGCCAGCACCGCTGGGGGAGGCTACACCTTC.

This clonotype was seen a few times. The V gene is TRBV20-1, the J gene TRBJ1-1; TRBD1 might be the D (5 bases). This CDR3 has 14 amino acids. Germline V CDR1 and CDR2: DFQATT, SNEGSKA (reference sequence). The germline V and J ends were trimmed by 6 bases and 5 bases, with 19 bases remaining between them. CDR3 in DNA: TGCAGTGCCACAAACGGACACCCGAATACTGAAGCTTTCTTT. Protein product: CSATNGHPNTEAFF.